This T cell receptor (beta chain) was recorded in a study of chemoradiotherapy in HPV16-positive cancers (dated by TCRdb to between 2022 and 2023). A note on the overall study: Functional T-cell assays on cells from two HPV16-positive patients defined candidate HPV-specific T-cell clones and common TCR motifs. The study set out to ask whether T-cell immunity against the HPV oncoproteins E6 and E7 changes over the course of chemoradiotherapy and whether that immunity affects survival. The candidate HPV-specific TCRs and motifs were subsequently tracked in TCR repertoires obtained from roughly 78 patients with HPV-related cancers.

Results and caveats for the whole study, not just this receptor: In HPV16-positive patients, expansion of HPV-responsive T cells during chemoradiotherapy was associated with improved recurrence-free survival. The functional definition of HPV-specific T cells came from only two HPV16-positive patients, and the survival association was reported for HPV16-positive patients. Expansion of candidate HPV-specific clones and E7-related TCR motifs was observed in the tumor microenvironment during treatment, whereas no such expansion was observed for non-HPV-specific T cells.

About this clone: The antigen it recognizes is unknown. Base qualities are not provided; no much larger clone lies one nucleotide away.

Because repertoires were sampled repeatedly during chemoradiotherapy, clonal expansion in the tumor microenvironment could be followed. The CDR3 runs 12 amino acids, cysteine and phenylalanine included. Only the CDR3 part of the read is kept: 36 bases, read in frame from the first base. The germline V gene encodes CDR1 MDHEN and CDR2 SYDVKM. V and J lose 4 bases and 0 bases, and a span of 3 bases separates them. The method was the immunoSEQ multiplex PCR assay. Sourced from immuneACCESS, this table was stored by TCRdb with only in-frame sequences that have V and J called. A share of the clones is absent; for the studies checked, an unresolved V gene accounts for under half, and the remainder has no known explanation. This sample holds about 12,000 clones; about four fifths were observed only once. Jointly, the top ten make up 1.1% of the sample.

Sampling took place from a patient who underwent chemoradiotherapy. This sequence was found in a human donor with HPV-associated anogenital cancer. This chain joins TRBV28 to TRBJ1-1; a confident D gene designation cannot be given. CDR3 reads: CASSSVNTEAFF. DNA sequence: TGTGCCAGCAGTTCAGTGAACACTGAAGCTTTCTTT.